The 30 T cell receptor beta chains presented below share a single source sample, sequenced in a study of liver allograft versus peripheral blood T cells. Study-wide context: Comparing T cell receptor repertoires in transplanted livers with those in recipients' peripheral blood was part of the design.

TCRdb called the reads again in MiXCR, with one record for every CDR3 protein. The sample shows approximately 9,000 distinct CDR3 sequences, roughly 18% of them seen only once. The receptor set was obtained from a human patient who had a liver transplant. Some T cells may originate from the graft donor.

This clonotype is judged medium-sized. The gene calls are TRBV18 and TRBJ1-3, with a weak D call TRBD1 (6 bases). CDR1 and CDR2 (germline): KGHSH, LQKENI. Trimming pared 2 bases from V and 6 bases from J, leaving 8 bases between. The length of the CDR3 is 13 residues. The CDR3 coding sequence is TGTGCCAGCTCACCATTGGGACAAAACACCATATATTTT. It is translated as CASSPLGQNTIYF.

The rearrangement links TRBV6-2 or TRBV6-3 to TRBJ2-7; TRBD1 matches 7 bases. CDR3 length equals 14 residues. Trimming at V came to 6 bases and at J to 2 bases, leaving 7 bases not matched to a gene. Germline V gives CDR1 MNHEY, CDR2 SVGEGT. CDR3 sequence: CASSLDRPPYEQYF. As DNA, the CDR3 is TGTGCCAGCAGCCTGGACAGGCCTCCCTACGAGCAGTACTTC.

V usage is TRBV18 and J usage is TRBJ1-3; D remains unclear. V shed 1 base and J shed 0 bases, with 13 bases lying between them. The CDR3 is 17 residues long. Germline V gene data show CDR1 as KGHSH and CDR2 as LQKENI. CDR3 sequence: CASSPQAQILSGNTIYF. CDR3 sequence (DNA): TGTGCCAGCTCACCACAAGCTCAGATTCTCTCTGGAAACACCATATATTTT.

This clonotype qualifies as medium-sized. V is TRBV10-3 and J is TRBJ1-1, with TRBD1 matching 9 bases. This CDR3 is 12 amino acids long. CDR1 is ENHRY, CDR2 SYGVKD, per germline. V gave up 9 bases and J gave up 8 bases; unmatched junction bases: 7. The CDR3 DNA reads as TGTGCCATGGGGACAGGGCCAACCGAAGCTTTCTTT. This sequence encodes CAMGTGPTEAFF.

This clonotype is medium-sized. Written as DNA, the CDR3 is TGTGCCAGCTCACCACCGGCCCAGGGCTATGGCTACACCTTC. As protein: CASSPPAQGYGYTF. V is TRBV18 and J is TRBJ1-2; possibly TRBD1 for D (5 bases). This CDR3 comprises 14 residues. V dropped 0 bases and J dropped 4 bases, with 9 bases sitting between them. CDR1 KGHSH and CDR2 LQKENI come from the germline V gene.

There are a few counts of this clonotype. The chain couples TRBV30 to TRBJ1-3; D perhaps matches TRBD1 (6 bases). This CDR3 contains 14 residues. Germline-derived CDR1 and CDR2 are GTSNPN and SVGIG (reference sequence). The ends were cut back, 3 bases at V and 1 base at J, with 10 bases in the middle. This chain's CDR3 is CAWRDTGSGNTIYF. The CDR3 region has the DNA TGTGCCTGGAGAGATACAGGGTCTGGAAACACCATATATTTT.

This clonotype is labeled medium-sized (0.01 to 0.1%). The chain carries TRBV19 and TRBJ1-1; no clear D. The CDR3 runs to 13 residues. V lost 2 bases and J 5 bases, leaving 9 bases between the germline ends. Germline loops: CDR1 LNHDA, CDR2 SQIVND (reference sequence). In nucleotides, the CDR3 is TGTGCCAGTAGTATAAACCCGGAGACTGAAGCTTTCTTT. Encoded protein: CASSINPETEAFF.

Sample share makes this clonotype medium-sized. This chain uses TRBV18 with TRBJ1-1, with 7 bases lining up with TRBD1. The CDR3 totals 14 residues. The junction had 6 bases not matched to a gene; V was cut back by 2 bases and J by 6 bases. Germline V gene data show CDR1 as KGHSH and CDR2 as LQKENI. The CDR3 coding sequence is TGTGCCAGCTCACCAGATCAGGGGGTGGCTGAAGCTTTCTTT. It specifies CASSPDQGVAEAFF.

By share of the sample, this clonotype is medium-sized. The chain uses TRBV6-2 or TRBV6-3 and TRBJ2-7; 9 bases match TRBD1. CDR1 MNHEY and CDR2 SVGEGT come from the germline V gene. This CDR3 is 16 amino acids long. J was trimmed by 2 bases and V by 2 bases; bases with no gene match: 7. CDR3 coding DNA: TGTGCCAGCAGTTACGATAGGGGACAGGGACCCTACGAGCAGTACTTC. This codes for CASSYDRGQGPYEQYF.

Details on this clonotype: Given a much more abundant clone one base away, this may be a read error. In this CDR3 the conserved last residue, phenylalanine or tryptophan, is missing, so a read error is likely. The rearrangement uses TRBV6-6 and TRBJ1-1; 7 bases align to TRBD1. V dropped 8 bases and J dropped 3; count of bases not matched to a gene: 3. CDR3 length equals 12 residues. Germline V lookup: CDR1 MNHNY, CDR2 SVGAGI (reference sequence). CDR3 sequence reads: CASWDRYTEAFS. The CDR3 nucleotides are TGTGCCAGCTGGGACAGATACACTGAAGCTTTCTCT.

This chain links TRBV9 with TRBJ2-3; no clear D. Trimming took 0 bases from V and 1 from J, leaving 9 bases between them. Germline V lookup: CDR1 SGDLS, CDR2 YYNGEE. The length of the CDR3 is 15 residues. The CDR3 is CASSVGTQGTDTQYF. The CDR3 nucleotides read TGTGCCAGCAGCGTAGGTACCCAAGGCACAGATACGCAGTATTTT.

Note on this clonotype: This may arise from a read error, as a much more abundant clone is one base away. The CDR3 loop is CASSRAGMDNTEAFF. The CDR3 nucleotides are TGTGCCAGCAGTAGGGCCGGGATGGATAACACTGAAGCTTTCTTT. The chain carries TRBV6-5 and TRBJ1-1; D call uncertain. CDR1 MNHEY and CDR2 SVGAGI come from the germline V gene. V dropped 5 bases and J dropped 2 bases, with 15 bases sitting between them. The CDR3 is 15 amino acids.

In its sample, this clonotype was seen a few times. The chain links TRBV14 to TRBJ1-1; D ambiguous. V was clipped by 0 bases and J by 4 bases, with 6 bases between them. The CDR3 consists of 13 residues. Germline V gene sequence: CDR1 SGHDN, CDR2 FVKESK. The CDR3 nucleotides read TGTGCCAGCAGCCAAGATCGGGGCACTGAAGCTTTCTTT. Protein product: CASSQDRGTEAFF.

As to this clonotype: No conserved phenylalanine or tryptophan ends this CDR3, so it is likely a read error. No DNA is shown, since the ends of the CDR3 on it are uncertain; the CDR3 is the one TCRdb lists. V is TRBV20-1 and J is TRBJ2-1. Germline V gene sequence: CDR1 DFQATT, CDR2 SNEGSKA (reference sequence). The CDR3 totals 8 residues, both ends included. The CDR3 loop is CSARGGLA.

This clonotype was seen repeatedly, ten times or more. The rearrangement uses TRBV6-1 and TRBJ1-2; D may be TRBD1 (6 bases). Trimming took off 5 bases at V and 0 bases at J, with 16 bases between the two ends. The CDR3 is 16 residues long. Germline CDR1 and CDR2: MNHNS and SASEGT. The CDR3 nucleotides read TGTGCCAGCAGTTTCGGACAGCCGGGTTCTAACTATGGCTACACCTTC. Its protein product is CASSFGQPGSNYGYTF.

In its sample, this clonotype was seen a few times. The chain couples TRBV5-6 to TRBJ1-1; D is unresolved. There are 14 residues in the CDR3. Deletions cut 0 bases from V and 0 bases from J, with 6 bases between. The germline V gene encodes CDR1 SGHDT and CDR2 YYEEEE. CDR3 in DNA: TGTGCCAGCAGCTTGGGACTGATGAACACTGAAGCTTTCTTT. Its protein product is CASSLGLMNTEAFF.

This clonotype is a singleton in its sample. This chain uses TRBV20-1 with TRBJ2-2; D may be TRBD2 (6 bases). Trimming pared 0 bases from V and 6 bases from J, leaving 17 bases between. This CDR3 spans 16 amino acids. Per germline, CDR1 DFQATT and CDR2 SNEGSKA (reference sequence). CDR3 bases: TGCAGTGCTAGAGATTCCGTCCGGGGGATCGCCGGGGAGCTGTTTTTT. It specifies CSARDSVRGIAGELFF.

This clonotype was found a few times. This rearrangement joins TRBV6-6 to TRBJ1-5; D remains ambiguous. Looked up from germline, CDR1 is MNHNY and CDR2 is SVGAGI (reference sequence). V lost 6 bases and J 7 bases, leaving 16 bases between the germline ends. The CDR3 runs 14 residues. Here the CDR3 reads CASSPSGGNQPQHF. The CDR3 region has the DNA TGTGCCAGCAGCCCCAGTGGAGGGAACCAGCCCCAGCATTTT.

This clonotype is deemed medium-sized. V gene TRBV29-1 combines with J gene TRBJ1-2, with TRBD1 matching over 9 bases. Germline V gene data show CDR1 as SQVTM and CDR2 as ANQGSEA. The CDR3 consists of 14 residues. Trimming removed 1 base from V and 4 bases from J; junction bases left unmatched: 4. The CDR3 here is CSVEGRDRAYGYTF. In nucleotides, the CDR3 is TGCAGCGTTGAAGGCCGGGACAGGGCCTATGGCTACACCTTC.

This chain links TRBV7-9 with TRBJ1-1; D is undetermined. CDR1 and CDR2 (germline): SEHNR, FQNEAQ (reference sequence). This CDR3 comprises 11 residues. Trimming shortened V by 7 bases and J by 5 bases, and 8 bases separated the two germline ends. CDR3 sequence (DNA): TGTGCCAGCACCCGTTGGACTGAAGCTTTCTTT. It yields the protein CASTRWTEAFF.

This clonotype is medium-sized (0.01 to 0.1%). CDR3 protein: CASSPEGGAGNNEQFF. CDR3 nucleotides: TGTGCCAGCTCGCCTGAGGGGGGGGCCGGGAACAATGAGCAGTTCTTC. V usage is TRBV18 and J usage is TRBJ2-1; perhaps TRBD2 as D (7 bases). V was trimmed by 6 bases and J by 5 bases, leaving 20 bases between them. The CDR3 is made up of 16 amino acids. Germline CDR1 KGHSH, CDR2 LQKENI.

The J gene is TRBJ1-2, the V gene TRBV28; a weak D match, TRBD1 (5 bases). V was clipped by 4 bases and J by 6 bases, with 12 bases between them. This CDR3 region has 13 residues. The germline CDR1 and CDR2 sequences are MDHEN and SYDVKM. This CDR3 is CASSSHGGHGYTF. The CDR3 DNA reads as TGTGCCAGCAGTTCCCACGGGGGACATGGCTACACCTTC.

A few counts support this clonotype. The rearrangement links TRBV12-3 or TRBV12-4 to TRBJ1-1; D ambiguous. The ends were cut back, 6 bases at V and 10 bases at J, with 15 bases in the middle. The CDR3 is made up of 12 amino acids. Here the CDR3 reads CASSQAAGLAFF. DNA of the CDR3: TGTGCCAGCAGCCAAGCTGCAGGTCTAGCTTTCTTT.

CDR3 nucleotides: TGTGCCAGCAGCTTAGAGGGGGGCGGTTTCACTGAAGCTTTCTTT. Residues: CASSLEGGGFTEAFF. The V call is TRBV7-9, the J call TRBJ1-1, with D maybe TRBD1 (6 bases). Germline CDR1 SEHNR, CDR2 FQNEAQ (reference sequence). Trimming cost V 1 base and J 4 bases, with 13 bases left between them. The CDR3 runs to 15 residues.

This clonotype was observed at least ten times. The chain combines TRBV6-5 with TRBJ2-7; D gene uncertain. The ends were cut back, 4 bases at V and 6 bases at J, with 13 bases in the middle. Germline CDR1 is MNHEY and CDR2 is SVGAGI. The CDR3 sequence is 13 residues long. DNA for the CDR3: TGTGCCAGCAGTTTCCATCCGCCCCGCGAGCAGTACTTC. Translating gives CASSFHPPREQYF.

The chain recombines TRBV6-2 or TRBV6-3 with TRBJ1-3, with D possibly being TRBD1 (6 bases). The V gene lost 6 bases and the J gene lost 2 bases, with 14 bases spanning the gap. The CDR3 has 15 amino acids. Germline CDR1 is MNHEY and CDR2 is SVGEGT. The CDR3 here is CASSSPTGTGNTIYF. Here the CDR3 DNA reads TGTGCCAGCAGCTCCCCCACAGGGACTGGAAACACCATATATTTT.

In its sample, this clonotype ranks as medium-sized (0.01 to 0.1%). The chain employs TRBV18 and TRBJ1-3, with a tentative D call TRBD1 (6 bases). The CDR3 contains 16 residues. The V and J ends lost 8 bases and 0 bases respectively, with 17 bases between them. CDR1 and CDR2 (germline): KGHSH, LQKENI. DNA of the CDR3: TGTGCCAGCAGTGGAGGACAGACTCACTCTGGAAACACCATATATTTT. Protein: CASSGGQTHSGNTIYF.

The rearrangement uses TRBV24-1 and TRBJ2-3; D is perhaps TRBD2 (5 bases). Per the germline V gene, CDR1 is KGHDR and CDR2 is SFDVKD. The V and J ends lost 5 bases and 2 bases respectively, with 13 bases between them. The CDR3 consists of 15 residues. The CDR3 here is CATSVSYRDTDTQYF. CDR3 bases: TGTGCCACCAGTGTTTCGTACCGGGACACAGATACGCAGTATTTT.

In its sample, this clonotype was seen a few times. The rearrangement joins TRBV30 to TRBJ1-6; a possible D gene is TRBD1 (6 bases). Germline CDR1 is GTSNPN and CDR2 is SVGIG (reference sequence). V gave up 5 bases and J gave up 10 bases, with 12 bases separating them. The CDR3 totals 12 residues. The chain's CDR3 is CAWRTVASPLHF. The DNA of the CDR3 is TGTGCCTGGCGGACAGTGGCCTCACCCCTCCACTTT.

This clonotype was counted a few times. The chain has TRBV5-4 and TRBJ1-2, with unresolved D. The CDR3 is 13 amino acids. Germline CDR1 and CDR2: SGHNT and YYREEE (reference sequence). The germline V and J ends were trimmed by 1 base and 8 bases, with 12 bases remaining between them. DNA for the CDR3: TGTGCCAGCAGCTTGCCGGTTAGGGTCGGCTACACCTTC. It translates to CASSLPVRVGYTF.